Following are 15 T cell receptor beta chains from one sample sequenced in a study of blood T cell repertoires in COVID-19. TCRdb's table, derived via immunoSEQ multiplex PCR, lists solely in-frame clones and lacks some. The sample gives about 360,000 clones, approximately 86% of which show up once; around 3% is in the top ten. The sequenced material came from peripheral blood. These receptors were taken from a human donor in a cohort sampled during active COVID-19.

The chain is built from TRBV5-5 and TRBJ2-5, with a tentative D call TRBD1 (6 bases). CDR1 SGHKS and CDR2 YYEKEE come from the germline V gene (reference sequence). This CDR3 has 14 amino acids. V dropped 5 bases and J dropped 4 bases, with 15 bases sitting between them. The CDR3 region is CASSKGVSGETQYF. The CDR3 coding sequence is TGTGCCAGCAGTAAGGGGGTTTCGGGAGAGACCCAGTACTTC.

The chain has TRBV5-5 and TRBJ2-1; no definite D call. The CDR3 is made up of 14 amino acids. V was trimmed by 1 base and J by 9 bases, leaving 14 bases between them. The germline CDR1 and CDR2 sequences are SGHKS and YYEKEE (reference sequence). CDR3 protein: CASSLIDAVLEQFF. The CDR3 DNA sequence: TGTGCCAGCAGCTTGATCGACGCGGTGCTTGAGCAGTTCTTC.

The chain employs TRBV7-3 and TRBJ2-2; 13 bases are shared with TRBD2. Trimming cost V 2 bases and J 6 bases; bases outside gene matches: 6. The germline V gene has CDR1 SGHTA and CDR2 FQGTGA. The CDR3 contains 17 residues. For the CDR3, the DNA is TGTGCCAGCAGCTTAGCCCCGGGACTAGCGGGACCCGGGGAGCTGTTTTTT. As protein: CASSLAPGLAGPGELFF. Drawing the rest from reference TRBV7-3 and TRBJ2-2, the complete variable domain is GAGVSQTPSNKVTEKGKYVELRCDPISGHTALYWYRQSLGQGPEFLIYFQGTGAADDSGLPNDRFFAVRPEGSVSTLKIQRTERGDSAVYLCASSLAPGLAGPGELFFGEGSRLTVL.

The chain joins TRBV30 to TRBJ1-6; no firm D call. There are 15 residues in the CDR3. The germline gives CDR1 GTSNPN, CDR2 SVGIG (reference sequence). Trimming left V 3 bases short and J 5 bases short, with 14 bases between. This chain's CDR3 is CAWSRLRENNSPLHF. CDR3 bases: TGTGCCTGGAGCCGCCTCCGGGAGAATAATTCACCCCTCCACTTT. Complete variable domain (other parts from reference TRBV30 and TRBJ1-6): SQTIHQWPATLVQPVGSPLSLECTVEGTSNPNLYWYRQAAGRGLQLLFYSVGIGQISSEVPQNLSASRPQDRQFILSSKKLLLSDSGFYLCAWSRLRENNSPLHFGNGTRLTVT.

The genes are TRBV6-6 and TRBJ1-2; D is possibly TRBD1 (6 bases). The CDR3 is 15 residues long. The germline V gene encodes CDR1 MNHNY and CDR2 SVGAGI (reference sequence). V lost 2 bases and J lost 3, with 13 bases in between. CDR3: CASSYGGNRDYGYTF. DNA for the CDR3: TGTGCCAGCAGTTACGGGGGAAACAGGGACTATGGCTACACCTTC.

The chain has TRBV19 and TRBJ1-1; a weak D match, TRBD1 (6 bases). Germline V gives CDR1 LNHDA, CDR2 SQIVND (reference sequence). The V gene lost 7 bases and the J gene lost 4 bases, with 19 bases spanning the gap. This CDR3 comprises 15 residues. The CDR3 loop is CASTHHNRAGTEAFF. The CDR3 region has the DNA TGTGCCAGTACCCACCATAACAGGGCAGGCACTGAAGCTTTCTTT.

This clone came up a few times. The V gene is TRBV5-6, the J gene TRBJ2-2; D is unresolved. Germline values: CDR1 SGHDT, CDR2 YYEEEE. The V and J ends lost 4 bases and 0 bases respectively, with 7 bases between them. This CDR3 is 14 amino acids long. The CDR3 DNA reads as TGTGCCAGCAGCCCCGTCGCGAACACCGGGGAGCTGTTTTTT. The encoded protein is CASSPVANTGELFF.

The chain is built from TRBV5-1 and TRBJ2-3; D may be TRBD1 (6 bases). V was cut by 0 bases and J by 3 bases, with 14 bases left in between. The CDR3 contains 16 residues. In germline, CDR1 is SGHRS, CDR2 YFSETQ. The CDR3, as DNA: TGCGCCAGCAGCTTGGTCGCCCAGGGGCAAACAGATACGCAGTATTTT. Protein product: CASSLVAQGQTDTQYF.

The V and J genes are TRBV29-1 and TRBJ2-3; the D gene is possibly TRBD2 (5 bases). The germline CDR1 and CDR2 sequences are SQVTM and ANQGSEA. Trimming removed 2 bases at V and 5 bases at J, with 17 bases between. The CDR3 totals 15 residues. CDR3 DNA: TGCAGCGTTGAAAAGGGCCTGGACTCCCTAGATACGCAGTATTTT. Encoded protein: CSVEKGLDSLDTQYF.

This rearrangement joins TRBV6-5 to TRBJ2-7, with TRBD2 identical over 10 bases. There are 16 residues in the CDR3. The junction had 10 bases not matched to a gene; V was cut back by 2 bases and J by 6 bases. Germline CDR1 and CDR2: MNHEY and SVGAGI. CDR3 bases: TGTGCCAGCAGTTACAGGAGTTCCCTAGCGGGAGTCGAGCAGTACTTC. Protein sequence: CASSYRSSLAGVEQYF.

The chain is built from TRBV6-5 and TRBJ1-5; 9 bases line up with TRBD1. V lost 6 bases to trimming and J lost 6 bases; unmatched junction nucleotides: 9. CDR1 and CDR2 (germline): MNHEY, SVGAGI. The CDR3 is 15 amino acids. The CDR3 nucleotides read TGTGCCAGCAGACTGACAGGGGGGGAGAGTCAGCCCCAGCATTTT. It codes for CASRLTGGESQPQHF.

The gene calls are TRBV28 and TRBJ1-2; a possible D gene is TRBD1 (5 bases). The germline gives CDR1 MDHEN, CDR2 SYDVKM. Trimming stripped 2 bases from V and 7 bases from J, with 20 bases between. CDR3 length: 16 residues. This chain's CDR3 is CASSLGGETVATGYTF. The CDR3 DNA is TGTGCCAGCAGTTTAGGGGGGGAGACAGTGGCGACTGGCTACACCTTC.

The CDR3 bases are TGTGCCAGCAGCTTGTCCAGGGGGAATAACTATGGCTACACCTTC. Amino acid sequence: CASSLSRGNNYGYTF. The chain joins TRBV5-4 to TRBJ1-2; TRBD1 matches at 7 bases. This CDR3 is 15 amino acids long. The V and J ends lost 1 base and 1 base, in that order; junction bases with no gene match: 4. Germline V gene sequence: CDR1 SGHNT, CDR2 YYREEE (reference sequence).

The J gene is TRBJ2-2, the V gene TRBV11-2, with D possibly matching TRBD2 (6 bases). Germline V gene lookup returns CDR1 SGHAT and CDR2 FQNNGV. CDR3 size: 16 residues. V was clipped by 4 bases and J by 1 base, with 13 bases between them. The CDR3 spells CASSWRGSENTGELFF. As DNA, the CDR3 is TGTGCCAGCAGCTGGCGGGGTAGCGAGAACACCGGGGAGCTGTTTTTT. The variable domain in full, completed from reference TRBV11-2 and TRBJ2-2, reads EAGVAQSPRYKIIEKRQSVAFWCNPISGHATLYWYQQILGQGPKLLIQFQNNGVVDDSQLPKDRFSAERLKGVDSTLKIQPAKLEDSAVYLCASSWRGSENTGELFFGEGSRLTVL.

In this sample, this clone turned up a few times. The chain combines TRBV11-2 with TRBJ1-1; D perhaps matches TRBD1 (6 bases). V was cut by 0 bases and J by 1 base, with 9 bases left in between. The CDR3 is made up of 15 amino acids. Looked up from germline, CDR1 is SGHAT and CDR2 is FQNNGV. CDR3 bases: TGTGCCAGCAGCTTAGACTGGACAGCGAACACTGAAGCTTTCTTT. As protein: CASSLDWTANTEAFF.